The sequence of this T cell receptor (beta chain) was determined in a study of CD8 T cells in ankylosing spondylitis. This clonotype was counted a few times. Each CDR3 protein is one row after TCRdb ran MiXCR on the 5' RACE reads. The data show about 250,000 distinct CDR3 sequences, over 9.5% seen once. Trimming cost V 0 bases and J 6 bases; bases outside gene matches: 4. CDR1 SEHNR and CDR2 FQNEAQ come from the germline V gene (reference sequence). This CDR3 spans 16 amino acids. J is TRBJ2-2 and V is TRBV7-9, with 10 bases that match TRBD1. The specimen sequenced was blood, either unsorted or a sorted T cell fraction (not recorded which). The clonotype was recovered from a male donor with ankylosing spondylitis or in good health (not recorded which). In DNA form, the CDR3 reads TGTGCCAGCAGCTTAGCGGGGACAGGGGCGGCCGGGGAGCTGTTTTTT. It encodes CASSLAGTGAAGELFF.